Below, 5 T cell receptor beta chains from the same sample are listed, as sequenced in a study of blood T cell repertoires in COVID-19. The table came from immunoSEQ multiplex PCR; TCRdb's copy has only in-frame clones and leaves some out. The profile shows 300,000 to 400,000 clones, more than 70% of them singletons. The material sequenced was peripheral blood. Source of these receptors: a man in his thirties or forties with active or convalescent COVID-19.

The chain has TRBV29-1 and TRBJ2-7; 8 bases agree with TRBD1. V dropped 6 bases and J dropped 5; count of bases not matched to a gene: 12. Germline V CDR1 and CDR2: SQVTM, ANQGSEA. The CDR3 loop spans 14 amino acids. This chain's CDR3 is CSVTRDRGLNEQYF. CDR3 bases: TGCAGCGTCACCAGAGACAGGGGTCTTAACGAGCAGTACTTC.

The chain combines TRBV9 with TRBJ1-3; D might be TRBD1 (6 bases). The CDR3 is 15 amino acids. Trimming stripped 4 bases from V and 6 bases from J, with 17 bases between. Germline V gives CDR1 SGDLS, CDR2 YYNGEE. This CDR3 reads CASSTRWGGENTIYF. DNA of the CDR3: TGTGCCAGCAGCACCCGTTGGGGGGGCGAAAACACCATATATTTT.

V is TRBV28 and J is TRBJ2-6, with 9 bases lining up with TRBD1. From germline, CDR1 is MDHEN and CDR2 SYDVKM. Unmatched junction bases numbered 11, after V lost 6 bases and J lost 2 bases. The CDR3 loop spans 18 amino acids. The CDR3 DNA reads as TGTGCCAGCAGACCACGGGACAGGGTTTGGGCTGGGGCCAACGTCCTGACTTTC. As protein: CASRPRDRVWAGANVLTF. The full variable domain, rest sourced from reference TRBV28 and TRBJ2-6, is DVKVTQSSRYLVKRTGEKVFLECVQDMDHENMFWYRQDPGLGLRLIYFSYDVKMKEKGDIPEGYSVSREKKERFSLILESASTNQTSMYLCASRPRDRVWAGANVLTFGAGSRLTVL.

The chain recombines TRBV19 with TRBJ1-1; D call uncertain. The CDR3 spans 14 residues. Germline V CDR1 and CDR2: LNHDA, SQIVND (reference sequence). With 3 bases removed from V and 0 bases from J, the gap between germline ends came to 8 bases. For the CDR3, the DNA is TGTGCCAGTAGTATTGCAGTTATGAACACTGAAGCTTTCTTT. Translated, it gives CASSIAVMNTEAFF.

This chain connects TRBV12-3 or TRBV12-4 to TRBJ2-5; 10 bases are shared with TRBD2. The CDR3 is 13 amino acids. V trimming: 6 bases; J trimming: 4 bases; junction bases outside the gene matches: 2. In DNA form, the CDR3 reads TGTGCCAGCAGCCTAGCGGGAGTAGAGACCCAGTACTTC. Protein: CASSLAGVETQYF.